A single sample gave rise to the 17 T cell receptor beta chains below, sequenced in a study of blood T cell repertoires in COVID-19. Produced via immunoSEQ multiplex PCR; TCRdb's table is partial and in-frame only. This sample has about 260,000 clones, with 90% found just once. Sequencing was performed on PBMCs or T cells enriched from blood (not recorded which). These receptors were obtained from a woman younger than 45 with acute COVID-19.

The chain recombines TRBV5-5 with TRBJ2-7; D possibly corresponds to TRBD1 (5 bases). The CDR3 extends over 15 amino acids. V lost 0 bases to trimming and J lost 2 bases, with 12 bases between them. Germline loops: CDR1 SGHKS, CDR2 YYEKEE (reference sequence). CDR3 region: CASSLVSDRTYEQYF. Here the CDR3 DNA reads TGTGCCAGCAGCTTGGTAAGTGACAGAACCTACGAGCAGTACTTC.

The chain couples TRBV9 to TRBJ2-4; possibly TRBD1 for D (6 bases). The CDR3 has 13 residues. Germline CDR1 reads SGDLS; CDR2 reads YYNGEE. V shed 3 bases and J shed 9 bases, with 13 bases lying between them. The CDR3 nucleotides are TGTGCCAGCAGCGCACAGGGTGGTGGCATTCAGTACTTC. Translating it yields CASSAQGGGIQYF.

The genes are TRBV4-1 and TRBJ1-1; 7 nucleotides agree with TRBD1. Germline loops: CDR1 MGHRA, CDR2 YSYEKL. The CDR3 spans 15 residues. Trimming took 0 bases from V and 4 from J; bases not matched to a gene: 5. CDR3 sequence: CASSQEGTAATEAFF. The CDR3 region has the DNA TGCGCCAGCAGCCAAGAAGGGACAGCAGCCACTGAAGCTTTCTTT.

This clone was seen only once. This chain uses TRBV7-3 with TRBJ2-2, with D possibly being TRBD2 (6 bases). Germline lookup yields CDR1 SGHTA and CDR2 FQGTGA. V was clipped by 5 bases and J by 2 bases, with 18 bases between them. This CDR3 spans 17 amino acids. The CDR3: CASSQDRDSKNTGELFF. The CDR3 nucleotides are TGTGCCAGCAGCCAGGACCGGGACTCGAAAAACACCGGGGAGCTGTTTTTT.

The chain has TRBV4-1 and TRBJ2-1, with D perhaps matching TRBD2 (6 bases). The CDR3 runs 16 residues. With 0 bases removed from V and 4 bases from J, the gap between germline ends came to 13 bases. CDR1 is MGHRA and CDR2 is YSYEKL in the germline V gene. CDR3 in amino acids: CASSQDPGGDYNEQFF. As DNA, the CDR3 is TGCGCCAGCAGCCAAGACCCCGGGGGAGATTACAATGAGCAGTTCTTC.

This chain joins TRBV19 and TRBJ2-1; 11 nucleotides align to TRBD2. Looked up from germline, CDR1 is LNHDA and CDR2 is SQIVND (reference sequence). This CDR3 contains 15 residues. Trimming took 4 bases from V and 4 from J; bases not matched to a gene: 3. The CDR3 DNA is TGTGCCAGTAGTAAACTAGCGGGAGAGTACAATGAGCAGTTCTTC. This codes for CASSKLAGEYNEQFF.

CDR3 in amino acids: CASSLVSSYEQYF. CDR3 DNA: TGTGCCAGCAGCTTGGTTAGCAGCTACGAGCAGTACTTC. The chain couples TRBV5-4 to TRBJ2-7; D remains unclear. The V end was cut by 0 bases, the J end by 3 bases, with 7 bases between. The CDR3 has 13 amino acids. Germline loops: CDR1 SGHNT, CDR2 YYREEE (reference sequence).

J is TRBJ2-7 and V is TRBV27; 11 bases align to TRBD2. This CDR3 contains 15 residues. CDR1 is MNHEY, CDR2 SMNVEV, per germline (reference sequence). The V and J ends lost 5 bases and 2 bases, in that order; junction bases with no gene match: 5. The CDR3 coding sequence is TGTGCCAGCAGTCCGGAACTAGCGGGAGCCTACGAGCAGTACTTC. It is translated as CASSPELAGAYEQYF.

The gene calls are TRBV28 and TRBJ2-7; D unresolved. The V end lost 6 bases, the J end lost 5 bases, and 11 bases lay between the germline ends. The CDR3 has 12 amino acids. CDR1 and CDR2 (germline): MDHEN, SYDVKM. CDR3 protein: CASSPFQNEQYF. CDR3 DNA sequence: TGTGCCAGCAGCCCCTTTCAGAACGAGCAGTACTTC. Looking up the rest from reference TRBV28 and TRBJ2-7 gives the full variable domain: DVKVTQSSRYLVKRTGEKVFLECVQDMDHENMFWYRQDPGLGLRLIYFSYDVKMKEKGDIPEGYSVSREKKERFSLILESASTNQTSMYLCASSPFQNEQYFGPGTRLTVT.

V is TRBV4-1 and J is TRBJ2-7; maybe TRBD1 (6 bases). The CDR3 spans 15 residues. Germline CDR1 MGHRA, CDR2 YSYEKL. With 1 base removed from V and 4 bases from J, the gap between germline ends came to 14 bases. DNA of the CDR3: TGCGCCAGCAGCCAAGCAGGGGCTCCGGGATACGAGCAGTACTTC. This sequence encodes CASSQAGAPGYEQYF.

This clone was seen only once. This chain uses TRBV3-1 (or the pseudogene TRBV3-2) with TRBJ2-7, with 12 bases identical to TRBD2. The CDR3 contains 16 residues. With 0 bases clipped from V and 5 bases from J, the junction kept 5 bases outside the gene matches. Germline V gene sequence: CDR1 LGHDT, CDR2 YNNKEL (reference sequence). The DNA for the CDR3 is TGTGCCAGCAGCCAAGATCTAGCGGGAGGGCCCCACGAGCAGTACTTC. Translated: CASSQDLAGGPHEQYF.

This chain uses TRBV18 with TRBJ2-2; D gene unclear. CDR1 and CDR2 (germline): KGHSH, LQKENI. Trimming took off 3 bases at V and 4 bases at J, with 9 bases between the two ends. There are 14 residues in the CDR3. The DNA of the CDR3 is TGTGCCAGCTCACCCGCATTAGCCACCGGGGAGCTGTTTTTT. Its translation is CASSPALATGELFF.

The chain has TRBV27 and TRBJ2-3; no clear D gene. The CDR3 runs 15 residues. Trimming removed 3 bases at V and 0 bases at J, with 10 bases between. Germline V gene data show CDR1 as MNHEY and CDR2 as SMNVEV (reference sequence). This chain's CDR3 is CASSFLSMSTDTQYF. CDR3 nucleotide sequence: TGTGCCAGCAGTTTTTTGTCTATGAGCACAGATACGCAGTATTTT.

This clone has just a few counts. The rearrangement links TRBV5-5 to TRBJ2-5, with TRBD2 identical over 10 bases. Germline V gene lookup returns CDR1 SGHKS and CDR2 YYEKEE (reference sequence). After removal of 1 base from V and 0 bases from J, the junction contained 3 bases not matched to a gene. CDR3 length: 16 amino acids. The CDR3 protein is CASSLTSGEYQETQYF. DNA for the CDR3: TGTGCCAGCAGCTTGACTAGCGGGGAGTACCAAGAGACCCAGTACTTC.

The chain combines TRBV6-5 with TRBJ2-7; 13 nucleotides align to TRBD2. CDR3 size: 15 residues. J gave up 8 bases and V 5 bases, and 9 bases lay outside the gene matches. Germline assignment: CDR1 MNHEY and CDR2 SVGAGI. The CDR3 DNA reads TGTGCCAGCAGTACGGCAGGACTAGCGGGAGTTAAGCAGTACTTC. The encoded protein is CASSTAGLAGVKQYF.

The chain couples TRBV3-1 (or the pseudogene TRBV3-2) to TRBJ1-5; possible D gene TRBD1, 6 bases. Trimming took off 0 bases at V and 0 bases at J, with 21 bases between the two ends. Germline V CDR1 and CDR2: LGHDT, YNNKEL (reference sequence). This CDR3 is 20 amino acids long. Here the CDR3 reads CASSQEGGELAKNSNQPQHF. CDR3 DNA sequence: TGTGCCAGCAGCCAAGAAGGGGGGGAATTGGCCAAAAATAGCAATCAGCCCCAGCATTTT.

The chain has TRBV30 and TRBJ1-5; D is ambiguous. V lost 5 bases to trimming and J lost 0 bases, with 11 bases between them. The CDR3 has 14 amino acids. The germline gives CDR1 GTSNPN, CDR2 SVGIG (reference sequence). The CDR3 protein is CAWSSTASNQPQHF. DNA of the CDR3: TGTGCCTGGTCAAGCACCGCTAGCAATCAGCCCCAGCATTTT.